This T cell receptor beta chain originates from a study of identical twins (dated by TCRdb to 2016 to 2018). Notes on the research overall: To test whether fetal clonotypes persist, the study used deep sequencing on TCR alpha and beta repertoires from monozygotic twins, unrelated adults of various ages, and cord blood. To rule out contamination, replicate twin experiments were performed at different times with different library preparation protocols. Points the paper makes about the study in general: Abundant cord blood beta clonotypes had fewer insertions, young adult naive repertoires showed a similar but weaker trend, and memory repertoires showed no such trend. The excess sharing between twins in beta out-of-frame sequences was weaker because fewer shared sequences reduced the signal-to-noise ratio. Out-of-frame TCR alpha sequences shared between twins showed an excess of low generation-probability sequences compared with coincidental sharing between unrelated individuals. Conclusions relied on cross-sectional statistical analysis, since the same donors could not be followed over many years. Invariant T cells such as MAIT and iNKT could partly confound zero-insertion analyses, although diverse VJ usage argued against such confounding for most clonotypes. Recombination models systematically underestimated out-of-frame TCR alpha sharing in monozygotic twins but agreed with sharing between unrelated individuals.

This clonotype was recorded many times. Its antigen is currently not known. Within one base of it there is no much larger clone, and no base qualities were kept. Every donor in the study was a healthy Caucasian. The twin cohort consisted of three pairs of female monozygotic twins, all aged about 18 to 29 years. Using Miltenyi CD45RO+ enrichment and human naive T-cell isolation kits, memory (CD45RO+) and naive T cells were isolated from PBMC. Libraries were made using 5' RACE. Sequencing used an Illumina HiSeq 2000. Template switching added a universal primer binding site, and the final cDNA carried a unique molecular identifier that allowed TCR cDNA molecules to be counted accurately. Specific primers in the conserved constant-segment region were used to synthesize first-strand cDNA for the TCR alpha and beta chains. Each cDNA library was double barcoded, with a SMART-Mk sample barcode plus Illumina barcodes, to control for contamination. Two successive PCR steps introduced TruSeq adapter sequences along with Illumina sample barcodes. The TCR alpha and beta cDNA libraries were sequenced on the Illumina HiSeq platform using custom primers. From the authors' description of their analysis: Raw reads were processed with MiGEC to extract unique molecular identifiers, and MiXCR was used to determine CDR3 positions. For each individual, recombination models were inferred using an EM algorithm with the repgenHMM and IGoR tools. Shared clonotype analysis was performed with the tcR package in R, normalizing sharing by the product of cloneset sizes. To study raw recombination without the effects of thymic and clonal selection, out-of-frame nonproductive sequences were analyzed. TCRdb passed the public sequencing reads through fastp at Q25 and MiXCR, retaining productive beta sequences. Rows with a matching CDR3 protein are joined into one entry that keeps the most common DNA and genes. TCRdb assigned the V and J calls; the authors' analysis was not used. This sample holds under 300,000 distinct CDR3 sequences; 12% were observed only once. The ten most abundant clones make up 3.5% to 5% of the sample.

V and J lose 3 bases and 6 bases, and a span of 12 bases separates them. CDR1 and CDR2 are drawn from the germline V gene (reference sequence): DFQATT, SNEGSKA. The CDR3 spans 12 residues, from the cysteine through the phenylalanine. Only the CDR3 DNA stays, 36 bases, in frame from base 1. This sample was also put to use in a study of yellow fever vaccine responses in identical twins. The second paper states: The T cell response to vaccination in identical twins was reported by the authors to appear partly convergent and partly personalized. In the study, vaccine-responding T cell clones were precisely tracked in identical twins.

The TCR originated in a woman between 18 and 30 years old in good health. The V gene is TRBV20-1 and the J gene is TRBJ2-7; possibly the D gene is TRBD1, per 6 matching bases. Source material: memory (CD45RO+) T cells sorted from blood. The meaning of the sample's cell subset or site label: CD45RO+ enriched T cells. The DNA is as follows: TGCAGTGCTAGCAGGGGTGATTTCGAGCAGTACTTC. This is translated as CSASRGDFEQYF.